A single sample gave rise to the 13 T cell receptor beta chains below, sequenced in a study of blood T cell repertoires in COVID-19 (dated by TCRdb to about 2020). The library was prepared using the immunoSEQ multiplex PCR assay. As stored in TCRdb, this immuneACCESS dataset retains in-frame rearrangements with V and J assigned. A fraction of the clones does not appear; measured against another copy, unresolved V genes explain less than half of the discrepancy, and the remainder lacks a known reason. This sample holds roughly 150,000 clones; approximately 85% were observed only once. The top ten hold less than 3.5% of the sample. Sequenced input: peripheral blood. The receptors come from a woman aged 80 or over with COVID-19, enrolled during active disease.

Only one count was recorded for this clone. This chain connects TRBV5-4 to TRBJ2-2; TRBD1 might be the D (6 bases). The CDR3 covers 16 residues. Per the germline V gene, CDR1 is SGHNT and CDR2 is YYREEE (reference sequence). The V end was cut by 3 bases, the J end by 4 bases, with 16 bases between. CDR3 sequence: CASSSLQGSGTGELFF. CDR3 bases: TGTGCCAGCAGCTCCTTACAGGGTTCGGGCACCGGGGAGCTGTTTTTT.

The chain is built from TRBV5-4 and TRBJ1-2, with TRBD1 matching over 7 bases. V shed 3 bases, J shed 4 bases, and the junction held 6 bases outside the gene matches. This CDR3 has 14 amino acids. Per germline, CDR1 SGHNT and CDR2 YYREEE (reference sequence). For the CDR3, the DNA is TGTGCCAGCAGCTCGGACAGGTTGGGCTATGGCTACACCTTC. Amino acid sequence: CASSSDRLGYGYTF.

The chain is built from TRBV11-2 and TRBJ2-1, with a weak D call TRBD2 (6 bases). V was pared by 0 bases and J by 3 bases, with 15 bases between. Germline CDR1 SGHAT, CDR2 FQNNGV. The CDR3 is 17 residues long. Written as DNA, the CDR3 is TGTGCCAGCAGCTTAGATCGTCTTAGCGGTGTCTACAATGAGCAGTTCTTC. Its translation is CASSLDRLSGVYNEQFF.

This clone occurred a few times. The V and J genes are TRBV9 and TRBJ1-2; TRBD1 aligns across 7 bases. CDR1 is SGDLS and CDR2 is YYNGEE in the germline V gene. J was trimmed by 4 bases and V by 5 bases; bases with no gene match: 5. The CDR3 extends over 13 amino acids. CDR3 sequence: CASRVQGPYGYTF. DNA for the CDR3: TGTGCCAGCAGAGTACAGGGGCCCTATGGCTACACCTTC.

CDR3 region: CASSSQREVFREQFF. CDR3 coding DNA: TGTGCCAGCAGTTCTCAGCGGGAGGTTTTTCGTGAGCAGTTCTTC. This chain joins TRBV28 and TRBJ2-1; 9 bases agree with TRBD2. V shed 4 bases, J shed 9 bases, and the junction held 10 bases outside the gene matches. The CDR3 runs 15 residues. Germline V gene lookup returns CDR1 MDHEN and CDR2 SYDVKM. Full variable domain (rest looked up from reference TRBV28 and TRBJ2-1): DVKVTQSSRYLVKRTGEKVFLECVQDMDHENMFWYRQDPGLGLRLIYFSYDVKMKEKGDIPEGYSVSREKKERFSLILESASTNQTSMYLCASSSQREVFREQFFGPGTRLTVL.

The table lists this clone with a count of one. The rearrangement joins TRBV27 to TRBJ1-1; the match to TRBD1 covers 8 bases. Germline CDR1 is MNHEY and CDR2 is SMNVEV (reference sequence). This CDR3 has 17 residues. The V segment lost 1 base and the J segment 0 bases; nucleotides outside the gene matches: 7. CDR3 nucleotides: TGTGCCAGCAGTTTATGGGCAGGGGGCTTGCTGAACACTGAAGCTTTCTTT. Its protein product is CASSLWAGGLLNTEAFF.

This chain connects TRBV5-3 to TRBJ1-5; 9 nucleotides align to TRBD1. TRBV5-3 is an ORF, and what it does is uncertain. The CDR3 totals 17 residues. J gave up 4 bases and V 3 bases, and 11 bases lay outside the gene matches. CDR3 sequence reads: CARSSGDREVSNQPQHF. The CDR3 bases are TGTGCCAGAAGCTCAGGGGACAGGGAGGTTTCGAATCAGCCCCAGCATTTT.

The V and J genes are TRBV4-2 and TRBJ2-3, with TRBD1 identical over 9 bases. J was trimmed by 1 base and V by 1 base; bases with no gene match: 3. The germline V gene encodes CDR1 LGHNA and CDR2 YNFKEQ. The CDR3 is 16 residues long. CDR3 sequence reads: CASSQAGQGGTDTQYF. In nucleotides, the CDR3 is TGTGCCAGCAGCCAAGCGGGACAGGGAGGCACAGATACGCAGTATTTT.

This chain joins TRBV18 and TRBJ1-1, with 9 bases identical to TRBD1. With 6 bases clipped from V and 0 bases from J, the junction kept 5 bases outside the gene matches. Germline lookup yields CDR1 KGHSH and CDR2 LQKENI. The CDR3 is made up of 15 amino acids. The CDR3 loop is CASSTGGGVNTEAFF. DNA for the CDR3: TGTGCCAGCTCCACAGGGGGCGGGGTGAACACTGAAGCTTTCTTT.

CDR3 nucleotide sequence: TGCGCCAGCAGCTTGGTTGGACTAGCGGGAGGGACGGATACGCAGTATTTT. This gives the protein CASSLVGLAGGTDTQYF. The V gene is TRBV5-1, the J gene TRBJ2-3; 15 bases are shared with TRBD2. V lost 0 bases and J lost 6; bases outside the gene matches: 5. CDR3 length: 17 residues. The germline V gene has CDR1 SGHRS and CDR2 YFSETQ.

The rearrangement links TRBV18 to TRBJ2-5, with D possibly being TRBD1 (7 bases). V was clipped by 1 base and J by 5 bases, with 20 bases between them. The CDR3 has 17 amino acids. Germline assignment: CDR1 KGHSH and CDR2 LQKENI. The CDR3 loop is CASSPRTSGGFGETQYF. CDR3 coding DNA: TGTGCCAGCTCACCACGGACTTCAGGGGGGTTTGGGGAGACCCAGTACTTC. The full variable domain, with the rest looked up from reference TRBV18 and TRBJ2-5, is NAGVMQNPRHLVRRRGQEARLRCSPMKGHSHVYWYRQLPEEGLKFMVYLQKENIIDESGMPKERFSAEFPKEGPSILRIQQVVRGDSAAYFCASSPRTSGGFGETQYFGPGTRLLVL.

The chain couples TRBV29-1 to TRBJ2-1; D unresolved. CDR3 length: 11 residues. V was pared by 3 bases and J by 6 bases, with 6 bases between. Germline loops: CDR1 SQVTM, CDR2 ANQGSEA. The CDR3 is CSVDLLNEQFF. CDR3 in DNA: TGCAGCGTTGACCTCCTCAATGAGCAGTTCTTC.

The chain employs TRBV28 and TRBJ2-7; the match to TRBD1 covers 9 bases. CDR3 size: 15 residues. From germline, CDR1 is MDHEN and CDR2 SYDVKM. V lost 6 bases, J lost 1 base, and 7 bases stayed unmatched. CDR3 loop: CASSPGTGHSYEQYF. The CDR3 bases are TGTGCCAGCAGCCCCGGGACAGGGCATTCCTACGAGCAGTACTTC.